The next 4 T cell receptor beta chains were all read from a single sample in a study of T cell repertoires in cytomegalovirus infection. Each CDR3 protein is one row after TCRdb ran MiXCR on the reads. The data show some 100,000 distinct CDR3 sequences, less than 25% seen once. The source material was CD8+ T cells from PBMCs. The source is a human donor in good health (CMV status not recorded). Some clones in this sample may be carry-over from other donors' samples.

This clonotype was detected a few times. DNA of the CDR3: TGTGCCAGCAGTTTACAGGGGGCGCATAATGAAGCTTTCTTT. Its protein is CASSLQGAHNEAFF. The V and J genes are TRBV6-5 and TRBJ1-1, with 9 bases lining up with TRBD1. The V gene end was trimmed by 4 bases and the J gene end by 7 bases; junction bases not matched to a gene: 7. The CDR3 loop spans 14 amino acids. Germline CDR1 MNHEY, CDR2 SVGAGI.

This clonotype was picked up a small number of times. The rearrangement links TRBV12-5 to TRBJ2-3; the D is unclear. Trimming shortened V by 0 bases and J by 0 bases, and 13 bases separated the two germline ends. Germline V lookup: CDR1 LGHNT, CDR2 FRNRAP. The CDR3 contains 17 residues. The CDR3 region is CASGLVQPESSTDTQYF. CDR3 DNA: TGTGCTAGTGGTTTGGTACAACCGGAAAGTAGCACAGATACGCAGTATTTT.

The chain couples TRBV11-3 to TRBJ2-1, with D tentatively TRBD2 (7 bases). This CDR3 is 14 amino acids long. V dropped 5 bases and J dropped 5 bases, with 13 bases sitting between them. Per germline, CDR1 SGHNT and CDR2 YENEEA. The CDR3, as DNA: TGTGCCAGCAGCCCCGGGGGGCTCGACAATGAGCAGTTCTTC. Protein product: CASSPGGLDNEQFF.

The chain links TRBV5-1 to TRBJ1-2, with a possible D match to TRBD1 (5 bases). CDR3 size: 12 residues. Germline CDR1 reads SGHRS; CDR2 reads YFSETQ. V shed 5 bases and J shed 8 bases, with 13 bases lying between them. CDR3 nucleotide sequence: TGCGCCAGCAGAGAAGGGACGAAAGGCTACACCTTC. Encoded protein: CASREGTKGYTF. The entire variable domain, with the rest obtained from reference TRBV5-1 and TRBJ1-2, is as follows: KAGVTQTPRYLIKTRGQQVTLSCSPISGHRSVSWYQQTPGQGLQFLFEYFSETQRNKGNFPGRFSGRQFSNSRSEMNVSTLELGDSALYLCASREGTKGYTFGSGTRLTVV.